This T cell receptor beta chain derives from a study of persistence of HIV-infected CD4 T cells. To note about this clone: Antigen: not known.

Cells were stimulated with overlapping HIV-1 Gag 15-mer peptides. Memory cells lacking CD40L and CD69 with high CD45RO were sorted. CDR1 is MNHEY, CDR2 SVGAGI, per germline. V shed 5 bases and J shed 0 bases, with 10 bases lying between them. CDR3 length: 14 residues. The immunoSEQ assay was version 4, run in survey mode. Generated by immunoSEQ multiplex PCR, the TCRdb table keeps only in-frame clones and is missing some. The sample holds around 39,000 clones, 82% seen once. The TCR sequence derives from an adult with HIV. The donor label of this sample is uncertain. V and J are TRBV6-5 and TRBJ1-1; D perhaps matches TRBD1 (5 bases). The material sequenced was cultured CD4+ T cells from PBMCs, taken from a patient who received antiretroviral therapy. The CDR3 DNA is TGTGCCAGCAGTCCAGGGACGGTGAACACTGAAGCTTTCTTT. Residues: CASSPGTVNTEAFF.